Ten or more counts support the clone carrying this T cell receptor (beta chain). A second roughly 7 to 11 cycle PCR used barcoded and J-beta primers. TCRdb re-derived calls from the 5' RACE reads in MiXCR, one entry per CDR3 protein. Found here are 1.5 million to 2 million distinct CDR3 sequences, roughly 27% of them singletons; the top ten hold about 8%. V lost 0 bases and J lost 1; bases outside the gene matches: 6. The CDR3 loop spans 16 amino acids. The germline CDR1 and CDR2 sequences are SGHRS and YFSETQ. This specimen belongs to a study of blood T cells in healthy people across ages. Sequencing was done on a sample of blood. The J gene is TRBJ2-7, the V gene TRBV5-1; 8 bases line up with TRBD2. The sequence was obtained from a woman aged 25 to 45 in good health. The CDR3 region is CASSLGSGSRSYEQYF. CDR3 nucleotides: TGCGCCAGCAGCTTGGGAAGCGGGAGTAGGTCCTACGAGCAGTACTTC.